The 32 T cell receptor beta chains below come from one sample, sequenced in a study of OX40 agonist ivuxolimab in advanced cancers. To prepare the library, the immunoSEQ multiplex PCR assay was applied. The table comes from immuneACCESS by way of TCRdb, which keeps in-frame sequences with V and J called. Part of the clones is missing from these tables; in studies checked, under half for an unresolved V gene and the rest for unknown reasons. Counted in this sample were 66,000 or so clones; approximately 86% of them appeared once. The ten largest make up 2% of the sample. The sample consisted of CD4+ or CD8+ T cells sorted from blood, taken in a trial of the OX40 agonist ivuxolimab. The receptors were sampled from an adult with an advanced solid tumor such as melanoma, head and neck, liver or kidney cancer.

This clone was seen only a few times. DNA for the CDR3: TGTGCCAGCAGTTTAGGGAGAAATCAGCCCCAGCATTTT. Protein: CASSLGRNQPQHF. This chain uses TRBV27 with TRBJ1-5; no firm D call. This CDR3 spans 13 amino acids. Deletions cut 2 bases from V and 4 bases from J, with 6 bases between. Germline V lookup: CDR1 MNHEY, CDR2 SMNVEV (reference sequence).

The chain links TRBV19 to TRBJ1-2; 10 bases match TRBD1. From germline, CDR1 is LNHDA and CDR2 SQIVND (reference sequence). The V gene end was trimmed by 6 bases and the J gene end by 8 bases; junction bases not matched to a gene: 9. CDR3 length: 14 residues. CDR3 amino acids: CASRPDRGNRGYTF. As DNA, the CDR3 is TGTGCCAGTAGGCCGGACAGGGGGAATCGGGGCTACACCTTC.

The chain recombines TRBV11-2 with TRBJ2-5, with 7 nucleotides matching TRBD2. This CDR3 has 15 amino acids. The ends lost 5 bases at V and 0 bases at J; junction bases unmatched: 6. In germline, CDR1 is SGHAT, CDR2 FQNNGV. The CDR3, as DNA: TGTGCCAGCAGCCGTGACGGGAGGTACCAAGAGACCCAGTACTTC. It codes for CASSRDGRYQETQYF.

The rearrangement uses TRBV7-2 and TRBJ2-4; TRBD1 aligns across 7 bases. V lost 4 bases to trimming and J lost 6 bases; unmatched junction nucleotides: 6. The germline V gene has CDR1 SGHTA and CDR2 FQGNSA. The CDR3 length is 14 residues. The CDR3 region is CASSSTDRVNIQYF. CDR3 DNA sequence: TGTGCCAGCAGCTCTACAGACAGGGTAAACATTCAGTACTTC.

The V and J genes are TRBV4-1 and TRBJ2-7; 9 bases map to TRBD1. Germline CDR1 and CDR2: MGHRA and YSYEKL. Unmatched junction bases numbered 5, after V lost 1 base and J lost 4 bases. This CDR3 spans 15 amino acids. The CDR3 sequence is CASSQGDRDTYEQYF. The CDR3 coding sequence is TGCGCCAGCAGCCAAGGGGACAGGGATACATACGAGCAGTACTTC.

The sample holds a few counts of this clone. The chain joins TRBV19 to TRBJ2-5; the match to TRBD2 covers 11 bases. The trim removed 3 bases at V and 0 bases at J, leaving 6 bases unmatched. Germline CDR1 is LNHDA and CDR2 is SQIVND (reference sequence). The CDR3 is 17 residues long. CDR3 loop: CASSIGSSGGHQETQYF. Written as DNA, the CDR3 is TGTGCCAGTAGTATTGGTTCTAGCGGGGGGCACCAAGAGACCCAGTACTTC.

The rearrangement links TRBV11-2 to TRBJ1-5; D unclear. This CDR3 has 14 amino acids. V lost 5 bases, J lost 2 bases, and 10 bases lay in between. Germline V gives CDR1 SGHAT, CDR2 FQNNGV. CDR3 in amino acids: CASSLDGRNQPQHF. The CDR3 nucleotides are TGTGCCAGCAGCCTTGACGGCCGCAATCAGCCCCAGCATTTT.

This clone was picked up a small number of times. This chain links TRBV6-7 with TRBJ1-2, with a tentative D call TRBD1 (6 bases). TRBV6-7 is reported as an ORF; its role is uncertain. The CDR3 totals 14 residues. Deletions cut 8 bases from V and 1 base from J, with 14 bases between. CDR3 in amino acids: CASAGEWGNYGYTF. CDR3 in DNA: TGTGCCAGCGCAGGGGAGTGGGGTAACTATGGCTACACCTTC.

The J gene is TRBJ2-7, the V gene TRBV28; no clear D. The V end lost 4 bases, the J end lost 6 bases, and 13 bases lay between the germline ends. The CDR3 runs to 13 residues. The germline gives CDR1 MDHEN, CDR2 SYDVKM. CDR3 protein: CASSWASRTEQYF. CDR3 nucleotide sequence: TGTGCCAGCAGTTGGGCCTCCCGGACCGAGCAGTACTTC.

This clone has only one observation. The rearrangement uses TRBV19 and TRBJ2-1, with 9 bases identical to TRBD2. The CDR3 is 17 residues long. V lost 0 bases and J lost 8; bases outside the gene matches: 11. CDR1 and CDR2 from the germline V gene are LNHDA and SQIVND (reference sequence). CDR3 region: CASSIDRLAGILDEQFF. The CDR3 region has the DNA TGTGCCAGTAGTATAGATCGGCTAGCGGGAATTTTGGATGAGCAGTTCTTC.

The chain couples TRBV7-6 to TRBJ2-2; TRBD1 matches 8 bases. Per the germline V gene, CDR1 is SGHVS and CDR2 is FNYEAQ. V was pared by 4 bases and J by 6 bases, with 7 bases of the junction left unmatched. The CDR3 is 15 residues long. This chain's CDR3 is CASSSLDRVPGELFF. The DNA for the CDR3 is TGTGCCAGCAGCTCACTGGACAGGGTTCCCGGGGAGCTGTTTTTT.

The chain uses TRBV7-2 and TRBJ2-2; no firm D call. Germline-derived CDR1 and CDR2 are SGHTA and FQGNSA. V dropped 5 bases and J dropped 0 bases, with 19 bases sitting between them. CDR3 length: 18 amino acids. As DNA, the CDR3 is TGTGCCAGCAGCCTCGTGGTCCAGCCTATCGCGAACACCGGGGAGCTGTTTTTT. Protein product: CASSLVVQPIANTGELFF. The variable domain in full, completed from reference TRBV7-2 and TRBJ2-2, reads GAGVSQSPSNKVTEKGKDVELRCDPISGHTALYWYRQSLGQGLEFLIYFQGNSAPDKSGLPSDRFSAERTGGSVSTLTIQRTQQEDSAVYLCASSLVVQPIANTGELFFGEGSRLTVL.

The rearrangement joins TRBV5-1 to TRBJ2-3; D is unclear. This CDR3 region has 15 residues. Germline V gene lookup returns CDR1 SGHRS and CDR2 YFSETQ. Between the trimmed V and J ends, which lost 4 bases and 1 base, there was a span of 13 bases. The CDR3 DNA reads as TGCGCCAGCAGCATCCGGGCCGGAGGCACAGATACGCAGTATTTT. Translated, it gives CASSIRAGGTDTQYF.

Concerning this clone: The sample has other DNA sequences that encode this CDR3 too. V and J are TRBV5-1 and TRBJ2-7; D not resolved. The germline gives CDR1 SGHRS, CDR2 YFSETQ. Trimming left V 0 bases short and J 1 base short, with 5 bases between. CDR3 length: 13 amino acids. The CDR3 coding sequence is TGCGCCAGCAGCTTGGCAGTATCCTACGAGCAGTACTTC. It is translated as CASSLAVSYEQYF.

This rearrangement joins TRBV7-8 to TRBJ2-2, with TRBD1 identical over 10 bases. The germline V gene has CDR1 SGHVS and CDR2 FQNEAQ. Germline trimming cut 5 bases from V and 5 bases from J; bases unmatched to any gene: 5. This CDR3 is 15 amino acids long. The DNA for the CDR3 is TGTGCCAGCAGCAGGACAGGGGGTAATACCGGGGAGCTGTTTTTT. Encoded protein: CASSRTGGNTGELFF.

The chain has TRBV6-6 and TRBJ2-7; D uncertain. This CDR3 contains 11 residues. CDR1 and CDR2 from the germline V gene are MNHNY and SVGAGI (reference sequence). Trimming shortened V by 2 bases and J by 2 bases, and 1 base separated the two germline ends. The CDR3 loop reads CASSYPYEQYF. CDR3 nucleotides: TGTGCCAGCAGTTACCCCTACGAGCAGTACTTC.

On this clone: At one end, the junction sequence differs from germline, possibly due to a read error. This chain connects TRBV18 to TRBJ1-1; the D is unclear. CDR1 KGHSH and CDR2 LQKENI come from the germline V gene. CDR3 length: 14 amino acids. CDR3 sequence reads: CASSHQTVNAEAFF. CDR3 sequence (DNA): TGTGCCAGCTCACACCAAACCGTGAACGCTGAAGCTTTCTTT. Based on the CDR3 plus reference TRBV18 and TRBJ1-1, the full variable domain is NAGVMQNPRHLVRRRGQEARLRCSPMKGHSHVYWYRQLPEEGLKFMVYLQKENIIDESGMPKERFSAEFPKEGPSILRIQQVVRGDSAAYFCASSHQTVNAEAFFGQGTRLTVV.

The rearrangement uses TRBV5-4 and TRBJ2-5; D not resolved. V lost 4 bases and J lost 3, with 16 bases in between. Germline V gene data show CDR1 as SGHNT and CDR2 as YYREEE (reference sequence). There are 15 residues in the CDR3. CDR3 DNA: TGTGCCAGCAGCCGCAAAGGCCCTGGTGAAGAGACCCAGTACTTC. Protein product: CASSRKGPGEETQYF.

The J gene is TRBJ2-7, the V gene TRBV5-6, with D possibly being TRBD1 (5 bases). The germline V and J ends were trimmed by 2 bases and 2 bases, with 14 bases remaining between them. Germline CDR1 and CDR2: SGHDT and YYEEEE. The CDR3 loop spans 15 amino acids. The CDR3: CASSFRVRVPYEQYF. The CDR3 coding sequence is TGTGCCAGCAGCTTTAGGGTCAGGGTCCCCTACGAGCAGTACTTC.

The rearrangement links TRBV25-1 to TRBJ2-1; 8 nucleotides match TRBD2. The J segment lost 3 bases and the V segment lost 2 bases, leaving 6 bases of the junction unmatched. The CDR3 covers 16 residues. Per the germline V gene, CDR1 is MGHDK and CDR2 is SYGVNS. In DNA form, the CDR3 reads TGTGCCAGCAGTGAACGGGCTAGCGGGTACTACAATGAGCAGTTCTTC. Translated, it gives CASSERASGYYNEQFF.

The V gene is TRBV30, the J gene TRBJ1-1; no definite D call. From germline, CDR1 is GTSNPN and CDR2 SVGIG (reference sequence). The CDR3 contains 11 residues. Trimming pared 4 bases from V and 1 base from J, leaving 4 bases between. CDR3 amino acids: CAWNKNTEAFF. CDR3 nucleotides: TGTGCCTGGAATAAGAACACTGAAGCTTTCTTT.

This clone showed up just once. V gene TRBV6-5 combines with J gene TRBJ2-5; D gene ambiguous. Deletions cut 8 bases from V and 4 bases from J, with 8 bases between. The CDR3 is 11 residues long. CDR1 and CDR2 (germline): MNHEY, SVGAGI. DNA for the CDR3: TGTGCCAGCGGTACGGCAGAGACCCAGTACTTC. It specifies CASGTAETQYF.

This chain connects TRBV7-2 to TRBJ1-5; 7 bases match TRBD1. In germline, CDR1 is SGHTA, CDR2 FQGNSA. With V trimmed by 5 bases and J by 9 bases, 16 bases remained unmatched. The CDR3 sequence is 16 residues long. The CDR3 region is CASSRFTGDGLRPQHF. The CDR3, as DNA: TGTGCCAGCAGCCGTTTTACAGGGGACGGGTTAAGGCCCCAGCATTTT.

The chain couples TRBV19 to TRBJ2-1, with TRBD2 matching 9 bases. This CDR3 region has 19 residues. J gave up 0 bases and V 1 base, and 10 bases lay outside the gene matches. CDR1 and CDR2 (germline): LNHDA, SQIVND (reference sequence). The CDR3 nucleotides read TGTGCCAGTAGTATAGGGTCTAGCGGGGTGAGGGGCTCCTACAATGAGCAGTTCTTC. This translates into CASSIGSSGVRGSYNEQFF. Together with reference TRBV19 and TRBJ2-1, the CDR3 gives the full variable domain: DGGITQSPKYLFRKEGQNVTLSCEQNLNHDAMYWYRQDPGQGLRLIYYSQIVNDFQKGDIAEGYSVSREKKESFPLTVTSAQKNPTAFYLCASSIGSSGVRGSYNEQFFGPGTRLTVL.

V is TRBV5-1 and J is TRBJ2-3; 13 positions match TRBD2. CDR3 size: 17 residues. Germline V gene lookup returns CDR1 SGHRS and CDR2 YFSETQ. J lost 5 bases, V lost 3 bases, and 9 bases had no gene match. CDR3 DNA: TGCGCCAGCAGCTCCCAAAAGACTAGCGGGAGGAAAGATACGCAGTATTTT. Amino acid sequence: CASSSQKTSGRKDTQYF.

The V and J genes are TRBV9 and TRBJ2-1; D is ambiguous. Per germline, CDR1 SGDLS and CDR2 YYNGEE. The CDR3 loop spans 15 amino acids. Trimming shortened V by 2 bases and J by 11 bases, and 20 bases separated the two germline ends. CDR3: CASSVGAISTMQQFF. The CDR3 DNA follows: TGTGCCAGCAGCGTCGGTGCCATATCCACAATGCAGCAGTTCTTC. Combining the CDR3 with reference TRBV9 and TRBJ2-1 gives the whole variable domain DSGVTQTPKHLITATGQRVTLRCSPRSGDLSVYWYQQSLDQGLQFLIQYYNGEERAKGNILERFSAQQFPDLHSELNLSSLELGDSALYFCASSVGAISTMQQFFGPGTRLTVL.

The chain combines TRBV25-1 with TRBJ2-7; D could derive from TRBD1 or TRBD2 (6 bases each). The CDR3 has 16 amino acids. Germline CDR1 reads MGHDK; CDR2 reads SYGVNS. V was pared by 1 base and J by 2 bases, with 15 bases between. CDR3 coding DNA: TGTGCCAGCAGTGAATTTAACGGGGGCCTGCCCTACGAGCAGTACTTC. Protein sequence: CASSEFNGGLPYEQYF.

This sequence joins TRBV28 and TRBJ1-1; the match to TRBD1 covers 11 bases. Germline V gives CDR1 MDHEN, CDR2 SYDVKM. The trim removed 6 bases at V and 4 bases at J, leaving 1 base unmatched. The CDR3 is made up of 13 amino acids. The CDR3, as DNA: TGTGCCAGCAGGGGACAGGGGGGCACTGAAGCTTTCTTT. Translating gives CASRGQGGTEAFF.

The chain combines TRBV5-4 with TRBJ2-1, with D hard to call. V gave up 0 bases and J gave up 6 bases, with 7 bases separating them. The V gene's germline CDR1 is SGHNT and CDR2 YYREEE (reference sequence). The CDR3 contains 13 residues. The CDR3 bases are TGTGCCAGCAGCTTGGTTGTTGCCAATGAGCAGTTCTTC. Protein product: CASSLVVANEQFF. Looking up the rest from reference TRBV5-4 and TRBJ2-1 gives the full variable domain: ETGVTQSPTHLIKTRGQQVTLRCSSQSGHNTVSWYQQALGQGPQFIFQYYREEENGRGNFPPRFSGLQFPNYSSELNVNALELDDSALYLCASSLVVANEQFFGPGTRLTVL.

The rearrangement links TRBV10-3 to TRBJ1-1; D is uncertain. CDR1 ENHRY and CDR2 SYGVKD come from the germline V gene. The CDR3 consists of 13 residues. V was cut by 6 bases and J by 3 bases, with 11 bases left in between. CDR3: CAISPSEYTEAFF. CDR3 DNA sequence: TGTGCCATCAGCCCCAGCGAATACACTGAAGCTTTCTTT.

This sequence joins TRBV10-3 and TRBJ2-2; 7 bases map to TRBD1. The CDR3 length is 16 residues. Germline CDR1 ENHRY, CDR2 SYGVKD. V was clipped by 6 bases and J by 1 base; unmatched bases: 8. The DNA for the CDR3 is TGTGCCATCAGCCGACCCGGGACAGTGAACACCGGGGAGCTGTTTTTT. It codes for CAISRPGTVNTGELFF.

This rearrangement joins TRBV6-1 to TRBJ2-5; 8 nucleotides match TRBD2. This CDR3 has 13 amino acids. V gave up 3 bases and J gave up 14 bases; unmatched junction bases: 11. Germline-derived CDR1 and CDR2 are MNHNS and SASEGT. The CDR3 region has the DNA TGTGCCAGCAGTGAGACTACCCTCGGGGGGGTCTACTTC. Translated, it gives CASSETTLGGVYF.